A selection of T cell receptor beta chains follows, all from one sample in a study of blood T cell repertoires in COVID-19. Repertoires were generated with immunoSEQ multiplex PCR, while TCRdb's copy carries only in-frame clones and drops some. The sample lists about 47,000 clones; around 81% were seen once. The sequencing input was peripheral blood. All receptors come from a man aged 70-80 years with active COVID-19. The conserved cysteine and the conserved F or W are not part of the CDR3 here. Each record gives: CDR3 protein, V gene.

CDR3aa: AWGTSGNTIY; v_gene: TRBV30
CDR3aa: ASSYEGEKLF; v_gene: TRBV12-3/TRBV12-4
CDR3aa: ASSQEGLFSGANVLT; v_gene: TRBV3-1/TRBV3-2
CDR3aa: SVYRGPNTEAF; v_gene: TRBV29-1
CDR3aa: ASKGGLADTDTQY; v_gene: TRBV5-1
CDR3aa: ASSEEFGNTIY; v_gene: TRBV19
CDR3aa: ASSLNRGNEQF; v_gene: TRBV7-9
CDR3aa: ASSHEQGPQH; v_gene: TRBV4-2
CDR3aa: ASSLVPTAGTDTQY; v_gene: TRBV27
CDR3aa: ASSSDRDRETYEQY; v_gene: TRBV11-1
CDR3aa: ASSQEGGVGNTIY; v_gene: TRBV4-2
CDR3aa: ASSLYRGEQF; v_gene: TRBV7-2
CDR3aa: ASGFTGTREPGELF; v_gene: TRBV12-5
CDR3aa: ASSLTGFEKLF; v_gene: TRBV5-8
CDR3aa: ASSPPPTGLGEQY; v_gene: TRBV28
CDR3aa: ASSPGEGVYEQF; v_gene: TRBV11-2
CDR3aa: ASQSDRGPYEQY; v_gene: TRBV7-2
CDR3aa: ASSYDRGRKAEAF; v_gene: TRBV6-5
CDR3aa: ASSLQGARTEAF; v_gene: TRBV7-3
CDR3aa: ASSDRRGVTYEQF; v_gene: TRBV2
CDR3aa: ASSVGATNEKLF; v_gene: TRBV10-2
CDR3aa: ASSFMAGRYNEQF; v_gene: TRBV28
CDR3aa: ASSSPTSGLWVQY; v_gene: TRBV5-4
CDR3aa: ASSLKTGWSNEKLF; v_gene: TRBV11-2
CDR3aa: ASSGTGRNEKLF; v_gene: TRBV2
CDR3aa: ASSAPTGGIHGYT; v_gene: TRBV9
CDR3aa: ASSQGGQGFFGYT; v_gene: TRBV4-3
CDR3aa: ASSPRGAVYGYT; v_gene: TRBV4-3
CDR3aa: ASSEELSEKLF; v_gene: TRBV5-1